The 27 T cell receptor beta chains in this list originate from one sample, sequenced in a study of OX40 agonist ivuxolimab in advanced cancers. Some clones are missing from TCRdb's copy, which holds only in-frame ones; the method was immunoSEQ multiplex PCR. The table records approximately 70,000 clones, roughly 83% of them present only once. The material sequenced was CD4+ or CD8+ T cells sorted from blood, taken in a trial of the OX40 agonist ivuxolimab. These receptor sequences come from an adult with an advanced solid tumor such as melanoma, head and neck, liver or kidney cancer.

The J gene is TRBJ2-7, the V gene TRBV6-6, with D maybe TRBD2 (6 bases). Germline loops: CDR1 MNHNY, CDR2 SVGAGI (reference sequence). The CDR3 runs 15 residues. The ends were cut back, 7 bases at V and 0 bases at J, with 16 bases in the middle. CDR3 bases: TGTGCCAGCATTTCAACAGGACTAAGCTCCTACGAGCAGTACTTC. This gives the protein CASISTGLSSYEQYF.

This CDR3 is CASSQDTATDTQYF. The CDR3 bases are TGTGCCAGCAGCCAAGATACAGCCACAGATACGCAGTATTTT. The rearrangement uses TRBV4-2 and TRBJ2-3; no reliable D call. This CDR3 has 14 amino acids. Germline-derived CDR1 and CDR2 are LGHNA and YNFKEQ. Trimming left V 0 bases short and J 2 bases short, with 6 bases between.

J is TRBJ2-7 and V is TRBV7-9; a possible D gene is TRBD1 (5 bases). Trimming removed 5 bases from V and 5 bases from J, with 19 bases in between. CDR3 size: 15 residues. Germline V gene sequence: CDR1 SEHNR, CDR2 FQNEAQ (reference sequence). CDR3: CASSPRRAGFNEQYF. The DNA for the CDR3 is TGTGCCAGCAGCCCCCGTAGGGCAGGGTTCAACGAGCAGTACTTC.

The chain recombines TRBV28 with TRBJ1-4, with a weak D call TRBD1 (5 bases). CDR1 and CDR2 (germline): MDHEN, SYDVKM. Trimming took off 6 bases at V and 4 bases at J, with 18 bases between the two ends. The CDR3 spans 16 residues. Here the CDR3 DNA reads TGTGCCAGCAGAGAATCAGGGACGCGTAATAATGAAAAACTGTTTTTT. Its protein product is CASRESGTRNNEKLFF. Variable domain in full (rest from reference TRBV28 and TRBJ1-4): DVKVTQSSRYLVKRTGEKVFLECVQDMDHENMFWYRQDPGLGLRLIYFSYDVKMKEKGDIPEGYSVSREKKERFSLILESASTNQTSMYLCASRESGTRNNEKLFFGSGTQLSVL.

The rearrangement uses TRBV7-8 and TRBJ1-2, with 8 bases that match TRBD1. Trimming cost V 3 bases and J 7 bases; bases outside gene matches: 7. The CDR3 is 14 amino acids. The V gene's germline CDR1 is SGHVS and CDR2 FQNEAQ. CDR3 residues: CASSFRQGNSGYTF. CDR3 nucleotides: TGTGCCAGCAGCTTTCGACAGGGGAACAGTGGCTACACCTTC.

The V and J genes are TRBV7-6 and TRBJ2-7; no reliable D call. The length of the CDR3 is 13 residues. With 5 bases removed from V and 4 bases from J, the gap between germline ends came to 12 bases. Per germline, CDR1 SGHVS and CDR2 FNYEAQ. The chain's CDR3 is CASSLHSGYEQYF. The CDR3 region has the DNA TGTGCCAGCAGCCTCCATTCTGGGTACGAGCAGTACTTC.

The V call is TRBV9, the J call TRBJ1-6; 7 positions match TRBD1. V was clipped by 5 bases and J by 7 bases; unmatched bases: 6. In germline, CDR1 is SGDLS, CDR2 YYNGEE. This CDR3 comprises 14 residues. The CDR3 loop reads CASSTDRRNSPLHF. Here the CDR3 DNA reads TGTGCCAGCAGTACGGACAGGAGAAATTCACCCCTCCACTTT.

The rearrangement joins TRBV10-2 to TRBJ1-5; D is undetermined. Per the germline V gene, CDR1 is WSHSY and CDR2 is SAAADI. The CDR3 runs to 14 residues. Deletions cut 2 bases from V and 1 base from J, with 6 bases between. CDR3 sequence reads: CASSEMGSNQPQHF. CDR3 DNA: TGCGCCAGCAGTGAGATGGGGAGCAATCAGCCCCAGCATTTT.

The gene calls are TRBV5-1 and TRBJ2-3; 10 bases are shared with TRBD2. Trimming cost V 2 bases and J 4 bases; bases outside gene matches: 7. The germline CDR1 and CDR2 sequences are SGHRS and YFSETQ. CDR3 length: 16 amino acids. CDR3 amino acids: CASSFGLAARSDTQYF. The CDR3 DNA follows: TGCGCCAGCAGCTTCGGACTAGCGGCTCGTTCAGATACGCAGTATTTT.

The V call is TRBV29-1, the J call TRBJ1-2; 7 nucleotides line up with TRBD1. Losses at the gene ends were 0 bases for V and 14 bases for J; bases not matched to a gene: 9. Per germline, CDR1 SQVTM and CDR2 ANQGSEA. CDR3 length: 12 amino acids. CDR3 in DNA: TGCAGCGTTGAAGATCTCGGGACAGCCCCGACCTTC. As protein: CSVEDLGTAPTF.

The V and J genes are TRBV19 and TRBJ1-5, with a weak D call TRBD1 (6 bases). The length of the CDR3 is 17 residues. The V end lost 4 bases, the J end lost 0 bases, and 16 bases lay between the germline ends. Germline V gives CDR1 LNHDA, CDR2 SQIVND (reference sequence). The DNA for the CDR3 is TGTGCCAGTAGTAAAGGGTCAGGGGACCCTAGCAATCAGCCCCAGCATTTT. Encoded protein: CASSKGSGDPSNQPQHF.

This clone showed up just a few times. J is TRBJ2-2 and V is TRBV27, with TRBD1 identical over 8 bases. The germline V gene encodes CDR1 MNHEY and CDR2 SMNVEV (reference sequence). CDR3 length: 17 amino acids. Trimming removed 5 bases from V and 2 bases from J; junction bases left unmatched: 10. CDR3 sequence (DNA): TGTGCCAGCAGTCCGAGCGTACAGGGGGTAAACACCGGGGAGCTGTTTTTT. Residues: CASSPSVQGVNTGELFF.

This clone was found once. This chain uses TRBV7-2 with TRBJ2-1, with TRBD2 identical over 7 bases. Germline V gives CDR1 SGHTA, CDR2 FQGNSA. The V segment lost 2 bases and the J segment 2 bases; nucleotides outside the gene matches: 6. The CDR3 is 16 amino acids. CDR3 nucleotide sequence: TGTGCCAGCAGCTTATTTCCTAGCGGTGCCTACAATGAGCAGTTCTTC. Its translation is CASSLFPSGAYNEQFF.

This clone has only one observation. V gene TRBV18 combines with J gene TRBJ1-5, with a possible D match to TRBD1 (5 bases). This CDR3 has 15 amino acids. V was trimmed by 4 bases and J by 5 bases, leaving 15 bases between them. Germline values: CDR1 KGHSH, CDR2 LQKENI. CDR3 protein: CASSQGPGDYQPQHF. CDR3 coding DNA: TGTGCCAGCTCACAAGGACCTGGGGACTATCAGCCCCAGCATTTT.

The chain links TRBV7-8 to TRBJ2-5; weak D call: TRBD1 (6 bases). V was cut by 2 bases and J by 2 bases, with 15 bases left in between. The CDR3 contains 16 residues. Germline loops: CDR1 SGHVS, CDR2 FQNEAQ. The DNA for the CDR3 is TGTGCCAGCAGCTTAACAAGGACAGTCAAACAAGAGACCCAGTACTTC. It codes for CASSLTRTVKQETQYF.

The rearrangement joins TRBV4-2 to TRBJ2-3; 10 positions match TRBD1. This CDR3 contains 14 residues. Germline trimming cut 8 bases from V and 1 base from J; bases unmatched to any gene: 3. The germline CDR1 and CDR2 sequences are LGHNA and YNFKEQ. CDR3 bases: TGTGCCAGCCAGGACAGGGGGGGCACAGATACGCAGTATTTT. Translating gives CASQDRGGTDTQYF.

The chain has TRBV18 and TRBJ2-4, with D possibly TRBD1 on 6 matching bases. V lost 1 base to trimming and J lost 2 bases, with 12 bases between them. The CDR3 extends over 16 amino acids. Germline V CDR1 and CDR2: KGHSH, LQKENI. CDR3: CASSPLGGATKNIQYF. CDR3 bases: TGTGCCAGCTCACCACTTGGGGGCGCGACCAAAAACATTCAGTACTTC.

The V call is TRBV4-1, the J call TRBJ1-1; 8 nucleotides align to TRBD1. CDR1 and CDR2 (germline): MGHRA, YSYEKL. Trimming took 4 bases from V and 4 from J; bases not matched to a gene: 11. The CDR3 has 16 amino acids. In DNA form, the CDR3 reads TGCGCCAGCAGCCGGGCTTTCGGGACAGGCCCCACTGAAGCTTTCTTT. This encodes CASSRAFGTGPTEAFF.

This rearrangement joins TRBV19 to TRBJ2-1; D not resolved. CDR1 and CDR2 from the germline V gene are LNHDA and SQIVND (reference sequence). The CDR3 consists of 13 residues. V was shortened by 5 bases and J by 3 bases, with 8 bases between the two germline ends. CDR3: CASSLNFYNEQFF. CDR3 in DNA: TGTGCCAGTAGTCTTAACTTCTACAATGAGCAGTTCTTC.

The rearrangement uses TRBV6-1 and TRBJ1-1; no definite D call. Trimming removed 2 bases at V and 5 bases at J, with 12 bases between. The CDR3 extends over 14 amino acids. Germline CDR1 is MNHNS and CDR2 is SASEGT. Written as DNA, the CDR3 is TGTGCCAGCAGTGAAATTGGAGGCAGAACTGAAGCTTTCTTT. The encoded protein is CASSEIGGRTEAFF.

This clone has just one count. This chain links TRBV10-3 with TRBJ1-4, with D perhaps matching TRBD1 (6 bases). The CDR3 spans 15 residues. V was clipped by 4 bases and J by 4 bases, with 13 bases between them. Germline values: CDR1 ENHRY, CDR2 SYGVKD. CDR3 sequence reads: CAISGGTTSNEKLFF. As DNA, the CDR3 is TGTGCCATCAGTGGGGGGACAACGAGTAATGAAAAACTGTTTTTT.

The chain carries TRBV27 and TRBJ1-1; no clear D. The V gene lost 5 bases and the J gene lost 1 base, with 17 bases spanning the gap. This CDR3 region has 16 residues. The V gene's germline CDR1 is MNHEY and CDR2 SMNVEV (reference sequence). In DNA, the CDR3 is TGTGCCAGCAGTACCCATTTCCGGGGTTCGAACACTGAAGCTTTCTTT. It is translated as CASSTHFRGSNTEAFF.

This clone has just a few counts. The J gene is TRBJ1-1, the V gene TRBV6-5, with TRBD1 matching over 7 bases. Trimming took 11 bases from V and 6 from J; bases not matched to a gene: 12. CDR1 is MNHEY, CDR2 SVGAGI, per germline. This CDR3 contains 13 residues. The CDR3 DNA reads as TGTGCCTGCGCACGGACAGGAAACGCTGAAGCTTTCTTT. It is translated as CACARTGNAEAFF.

The chain recombines TRBV6-5 with TRBJ1-5; TRBD1 might be the D (5 bases). Trimming removed 4 bases from V and 3 bases from J, with 13 bases in between. Germline V gives CDR1 MNHEY, CDR2 SVGAGI. CDR3 size: 15 residues. The DNA for the CDR3 is TGTGCCAGCAGTTTTGGGGGAGAGTCCAATCAGCCCCAGCATTTT. Amino acid sequence: CASSFGGESNQPQHF.

The chain uses TRBV6-1 and TRBJ2-5, with 8 bases that match TRBD2. TRBJ2-7 matches the DNA end more closely, so the J call is doubtful. CDR3 length: 14 residues. The germline gives CDR1 MNHNS, CDR2 SASEGT. The CDR3 loop reads CASSIAGRGHEQYF. In DNA, the CDR3 is TGTGCCAGCAGTATAGCGGGGAGGGGCCACGAGCAGTACTTC.

This clone was recorded many times. This chain connects TRBV6-6 to TRBJ1-5; possible D gene TRBD1, 6 bases. In germline, CDR1 is MNHNY, CDR2 SVGAGI (reference sequence). V was pared by 4 bases and J by 7 bases, with 17 bases between. CDR3 length: 15 amino acids. CDR3 region: CASSSWNGGGQPQHF. The CDR3 DNA reads TGTGCCAGCAGTTCCTGGAACGGGGGCGGACAGCCCCAGCATTTT.

V usage is TRBV7-2 and J usage is TRBJ2-2; 7 bases are shared with TRBD1. The CDR3 covers 15 residues. V lost 4 bases and J lost 3; bases outside the gene matches: 5. Germline-derived CDR1 and CDR2 are SGHTA and FQGNSA. The CDR3 here is CASSSTGADTGELFF. CDR3 nucleotide sequence: TGTGCCAGCAGCTCCACAGGGGCGGACACCGGGGAGCTGTTTTTT.